The present T cell receptor beta chain was sequenced within a study of monozygotic twins with inflammatory bowel disease. General study findings and limits: It was observed that concordant and discordant twins did not differ in repertoire similarity, possibly given limited power.

CDR3 length equals 18 residues. Germline loops: CDR1 SGHRS, CDR2 YFSETQ. Eight separate reactions per sample yielded the cDNA. The cDNA of both the TCRalpha and TCRbeta chains was subjected to two nested PCRs of around 16 and 10 cycles. TCRdb derives one entry per CDR3 protein from the 5' RACE reads, leaving out DNA. This sample's clone table lists some 400,000 distinct CDR3 sequences. Unsorted whole blood yielded the total RNA, with T cells left unselected. To note about this clonotype: Its antigen is as yet unknown.

The sequencing sample was made of blood. The chain employs TRBV5-1 and TRBJ2-7; the TRBD2 assignment by TCRdb is unverifiable without DNA. The receptor was derived from a human donor with ulcerative colitis or Crohn's disease, or a healthy co-twin of an affected twin (not recorded which). The CDR3 is CASSLVPGTSGGAYEQYF.